The 12 T cell receptor beta chains presented below share a single source sample, sequenced in a study of shared clonotypes between healthy human individuals. Assay: immunoSEQ multiplex PCR; the TCRdb copy retains only in-frame clones and omits some. Of roughly 650,000 clones in the sample, 95% to 96% are singletons; the top ten hold about 0.12%. Terminally differentiated effector memory CD45RA+ cells were excluded from the naive CD8 cells, which were CD45RO-negative and positively selected for CCR7. Sequencing input: naive CD8+ T cells sorted from blood. The receptor set was obtained from a woman in her twenties or thirties in good health.

The gene calls are TRBV4-1 and TRBJ2-1, with 7 bases fitting TRBD2. Germline V gives CDR1 MGHRA, CDR2 YSYEKL. This CDR3 has 15 residues. Trimming took 2 bases from V and 0 from J; bases not matched to a gene: 1. CDR3: CASSQTSASYNEQFF. The CDR3 DNA follows: TGCGCCAGCAGCCAAACTAGCGCCTCCTACAATGAGCAGTTCTTC.

The rearrangement joins TRBV9 to TRBJ2-2, with D perhaps TRBD1 (5 bases). Trimming shortened V by 0 bases and J by 6 bases, and 9 bases separated the two germline ends. Per the germline V gene, CDR1 is SGDLS and CDR2 is YYNGEE. This CDR3 spans 14 amino acids. For the CDR3, the DNA is TGTGCCAGCAGCGTAGGCAGGGCGGCCGGGGAGCTGTTTTTT. Translated: CASSVGRAAGELFF. Variable domain in full (rest from reference TRBV9 and TRBJ2-2): DSGVTQTPKHLITATGQRVTLRCSPRSGDLSVYWYQQSLDQGLQFLIQYYNGEERAKGNILERFSAQQFPDLHSELNLSSLELGDSALYFCASSVGRAAGELFFGEGSRLTVL.

On this clone: Other DNA sequences in this specimen translate into the identical CDR3. V gene TRBV7-9 combines with J gene TRBJ1-1, with unresolved D. CDR3 size: 13 residues. From germline, CDR1 is SEHNR and CDR2 FQNEAQ (reference sequence). V gave up 1 base and J gave up 1 base, with 4 bases separating them. As DNA, the CDR3 is TGTGCCAGCAGCTTAGGCGCGAACACTGAAGCTTTCTTT. Translating gives CASSLGANTEAFF.

This rearrangement joins TRBV19 to TRBJ2-1; perhaps TRBD2 as D (6 bases). Germline CDR1 is LNHDA and CDR2 is SQIVND (reference sequence). V was clipped by 5 bases and J by 6 bases, with 14 bases between them. The CDR3 runs to 14 residues. CDR3 sequence reads: CASSWDSKVNEQFF. CDR3 in DNA: TGTGCCAGTAGTTGGGACTCAAAAGTCAATGAGCAGTTCTTC. Filled out from reference TRBV19 and TRBJ2-1, the complete variable domain reads DGGITQSPKYLFRKEGQNVTLSCEQNLNHDAMYWYRQDPGQGLRLIYYSQIVNDFQKGDIAEGYSVSREKKESFPLTVTSAQKNPTAFYLCASSWDSKVNEQFFGPGTRLTVL.

This chain's CDR3 is CASSLVYREALNEQFF. CDR3 sequence (DNA): TGTGCCAGCAGCTTGGTATACAGGGAGGCGTTGAATGAGCAGTTCTTC. The chain recombines TRBV5-6 with TRBJ2-1, with D perhaps TRBD1 or TRBD2 (6 bases each). The CDR3 loop spans 16 amino acids. The V gene lost 0 bases and the J gene lost 7 bases, with 17 bases spanning the gap. Per the germline V gene, CDR1 is SGHDT and CDR2 is YYEEEE.

The chain employs TRBV7-9 and TRBJ1-4; 8 bases align to TRBD1. The V segment lost 5 bases and the J segment 0 bases; nucleotides outside the gene matches: 8. CDR3 length: 17 amino acids. Germline V gene sequence: CDR1 SEHNR, CDR2 FQNEAQ (reference sequence). The CDR3, as DNA: TGTGCCAGCAGCCCGGACAGGGAGGGTGCAACTAATGAAAAACTGTTTTTT. Amino acid sequence: CASSPDREGATNEKLFF.

The V and J genes are TRBV5-5 and TRBJ2-7; either TRBD1 or TRBD2 may fit D (5 bases each). Germline-derived CDR1 and CDR2 are SGHKS and YYEKEE (reference sequence). Between the trimmed V and J ends, which lost 0 bases and 2 bases, there was a span of 12 bases. The CDR3 loop spans 15 amino acids. CDR3 nucleotide sequence: TGTGCCAGCAGCTTGGGGGACCCAACCCCCTACGAGCAGTACTTC. Translating gives CASSLGDPTPYEQYF. Full variable domain (missing parts from reference TRBV5-5 and TRBJ2-7): DAGVTQSPTHLIKTRGQQVTLRCSPISGHKSVSWYQQVLGQGPQFIFQYYEKEERGRGNFPDRFSARQFPNYSSELNVNALLLGDSALYLCASSLGDPTPYEQYFGPGTRLTVT.

The chain combines TRBV2 with TRBJ2-3; no reliable D call. Germline-derived CDR1 and CDR2 are SNHLY and FYNNEI. The V gene lost 4 bases and the J gene lost 4 bases, with 12 bases spanning the gap. The CDR3 extends over 14 amino acids. DNA for the CDR3: TGTGCCAGCAGTGGAGAATCTAGTGCAGATACGCAGTATTTT. It codes for CASSGESSADTQYF. Combining the CDR3 with reference TRBV2 and TRBJ2-3 gives the whole variable domain EPEVTQTPSHQVTQMGQEVILRCVPISNHLYFYWYRQILGQKVEFLVSFYNNEISEKSEIFDDQFSVERPDGSNFTLKIRSTKLEDSAMYFCASSGESSADTQYFGPGTRLTVL.

The gene calls are TRBV28 and TRBJ2-1, with TRBD2 identical over 12 bases. CDR1 is MDHEN and CDR2 is SYDVKM in the germline V gene. V trimming: 3 bases; J trimming: 1 base; junction bases outside the gene matches: 13. The CDR3 spans 20 residues. The CDR3 region is CASSFRDRLAGEGSYNEQFF. The CDR3 region has the DNA TGTGCCAGCAGTTTCAGGGATAGACTAGCGGGAGAGGGGTCCTACAATGAGCAGTTCTTC.

The CDR3 protein is CASSWTGVGNEQFF. CDR3 coding DNA: TGTGCCAGCAGTTGGACCGGAGTGGGCAATGAGCAGTTCTTC. The chain links TRBV6-5 to TRBJ2-1, with D unclear. Trimming took 4 bases from V and 6 from J, leaving 13 bases between them. Germline V gene data show CDR1 as MNHEY and CDR2 as SVGAGI. This CDR3 contains 14 residues.

A word on this clone: Other DNA sequences within the sample encode an identical CDR3. The V gene is TRBV27, the J gene TRBJ2-1; no definite D call. Germline CDR1 and CDR2: MNHEY and SMNVEV (reference sequence). The ends were cut back, 2 bases at V and 0 bases at J, with 5 bases in the middle. The CDR3 covers 14 residues. The CDR3 bases are TGTGCCAGCAGTTTACGGAGCTCCTACAATGAGCAGTTCTTC. Its translation is CASSLRSSYNEQFF.

This chain links TRBV7-9 with TRBJ2-7, with 9 positions matching TRBD2. After removal of 3 bases from V and 0 bases from J, the junction contained 3 bases not matched to a gene. Germline V gives CDR1 SEHNR, CDR2 FQNEAQ (reference sequence). The CDR3 totals 15 residues. CDR3 residues: CASSFDSGSSYEQYF. CDR3 DNA: TGTGCCAGCAGCTTCGATAGCGGGAGCTCCTACGAGCAGTACTTC.